Following are 26 T cell receptor beta chains from one sample sequenced in a study of cytomegalovirus exposure and HLA in healthy donors. The primer mix had 60 Vbeta and 13 Jbeta primers. The repertoire was sequenced with immunoSEQ multiplex PCR; TCRdb's copy has only in-frame clones and lacks some. The repertoire holds around 100,000 clones, with approximately 79% as singletons. What was sequenced was PBMCs. Receptors were obtained from a man aged 45-65 years in good health and CMV-seropositive.

With regard to this clone: The junction shows a germline mismatch at one end, possibly a read error. The CDR3 coding sequence is TGTTCCAGCAGCCCCCGACCGGGACTAGCGGTAGACGGCGAGCAGTACTTC. Translating gives CSSSPRPGLAVDGEQYF. The chain links TRBV7-9 to TRBJ2-7; 11 nucleotides match TRBD2. The CDR3 runs to 17 residues. Germline V gene data show CDR1 as SEHNR and CDR2 as FQNEAQ (reference sequence).

The CDR3 reads CAWAYSTGELFF. The DNA of the CDR3 is TGTGCCTGGGCCTATTCCACCGGGGAGCTGTTTTTT. The chain recombines TRBV30 with TRBJ2-2; D is uncertain. V lost 5 bases, J lost 4 bases, and 8 bases lay in between. The germline V gene has CDR1 GTSNPN and CDR2 SVGIG (reference sequence). The CDR3 length is 12 residues.

This chain joins TRBV5-4 and TRBJ1-1; TRBD1 is a possible D gene (5 bases). CDR3 length equals 11 residues. V gave up 9 bases and J gave up 4 bases, with 10 bases separating them. The germline CDR1 and CDR2 sequences are SGHNT and YYREEE (reference sequence). The CDR3 here is CATGRGTEAFF. DNA of the CDR3: TGTGCCACCGGAAGGGGCACTGAAGCTTTCTTT.

About this clone: An end of the junction differs from the germline gene, which may be a read error. The chain has TRBV7-9 and TRBJ1-2, with 7 bases fitting TRBD1. CDR3 length equals 13 residues. Germline CDR1 and CDR2: SEHNR and FQNEAQ (reference sequence). CDR3 sequence: CSSSQGQNYGYTF. The CDR3 DNA sequence: TGTTCCAGCAGCCAGGGACAGAACTATGGCTACACCTTC.

V is TRBV28 and J is TRBJ1-1; perhaps TRBD1 as D (5 bases). Trimming took 7 bases from V and 1 from J, leaving 7 bases between them. This CDR3 is 12 amino acids long. Germline-derived CDR1 and CDR2 are MDHEN and SYDVKM. In DNA form, the CDR3 reads TGTGCCAGCACGGGGGGGAACACTGAAGCTTTCTTT. Its translation: CASTGGNTEAFF.

This sequence joins TRBV11-2 and TRBJ2-1; 7 positions agree with TRBD1. This CDR3 is 14 amino acids long. V lost 4 bases and J lost 4; bases outside the gene matches: 4. From germline, CDR1 is SGHAT and CDR2 FQNNGV. The CDR3 region is CASSSEDRYNEQFF. CDR3 bases: TGTGCCAGCAGCTCGGAGGACAGGTACAATGAGCAGTTCTTC.

The chain joins TRBV7-6 to TRBJ2-1, with 9 bases matching TRBD1. CDR1 and CDR2 from the germline V gene are SGHVS and FNYEAQ. The CDR3 has 14 residues. The ends lost 2 bases at V and 6 bases at J; junction bases unmatched: 2. The CDR3, as DNA: TGTGCCAGCAGCTTAAGGACAGGGGTCAATGAGCAGTTCTTC. Encoded protein: CASSLRTGVNEQFF.

This clone appeared a single time. The rearrangement links TRBV30 to TRBJ2-2; 14 bases line up with TRBD2. V trimming: 3 bases; J trimming: 6 bases; junction bases outside the gene matches: 9. Per germline, CDR1 GTSNPN and CDR2 SVGIG (reference sequence). There are 17 residues in the CDR3. CDR3 protein: CAWSTTRTSGRSGELFF. Written as DNA, the CDR3 is TGTGCCTGGAGCACAACCAGGACTAGCGGGAGGTCCGGGGAGCTGTTTTTT.

The rearrangement uses TRBV27 and TRBJ2-3, with 10 bases matching TRBD2. V was pared by 7 bases and J by 4 bases, with 14 bases of the junction left unmatched. This CDR3 has 17 amino acids. Looked up from germline, CDR1 is MNHEY and CDR2 is SMNVEV (reference sequence). The DNA of the CDR3 is TGTGCCAGCACACAAAAGACAGCGGGAGGGGGGCCAGATACGCAGTATTTT. Its protein is CASTQKTAGGGPDTQYF.

V and J are TRBV27 and TRBJ2-6; 8 nucleotides align to TRBD1. Germline trimming cut 5 bases from V and 3 bases from J; bases unmatched to any gene: 15. The CDR3 consists of 19 residues. CDR1 and CDR2 from the germline V gene are MNHEY and SMNVEV (reference sequence). CDR3 in DNA: TGTGCCAGCAGTACCACAACCGGGACAGGAAATGGTGGGGCCAACGTCCTGACTTTC. Translation gives CASSTTTGTGNGGANVLTF.

The genes are TRBV19 and TRBJ2-1; 9 nucleotides line up with TRBD2. The CDR3 has 15 amino acids. CDR1 and CDR2 from the germline V gene are LNHDA and SQIVND (reference sequence). V gave up 5 bases and J gave up 2 bases; unmatched junction bases: 4. Written as DNA, the CDR3 is TGTGCCAGTAGTGTATCTAGCGGGACCTACAATGAGCAGTTCTTC. The encoded protein is CASSVSSGTYNEQFF.

The chain is built from TRBV11-2 and TRBJ2-7; D might be TRBD2 (5 bases). Deletions cut 2 bases from V and 9 bases from J, with 23 bases between. The CDR3 runs 16 residues. Germline V gives CDR1 SGHAT, CDR2 FQNNGV. The DNA for the CDR3 is TGTGCCAGCAGCTTATCCCGCCAAGTCGGCGGAGGCGCGCAGTACTTC. Translating it yields CASSLSRQVGGGAQYF.

This sequence joins TRBV14 and TRBJ2-5, with D possibly being TRBD1 (6 bases). Germline CDR1 reads SGHDN; CDR2 reads FVKESK. This CDR3 is 14 amino acids long. Trimming removed 4 bases at V and 5 bases at J, with 14 bases between. CDR3 loop: CASSRRGMRETQYF. In DNA form, the CDR3 reads TGTGCCAGCAGCCGCAGGGGCATGAGGGAGACCCAGTACTTC.

The table lists this clone with a few counts. CDR3 in amino acids: CAWSATNQPQHF. The CDR3 bases are TGTGCCTGGAGTGCCACTAATCAGCCCCAGCATTTT. The rearrangement links TRBV30 to TRBJ1-5, with D uncertain. Germline V gene data show CDR1 as GTSNPN and CDR2 as SVGIG (reference sequence). V was trimmed by 1 base and J by 4 bases, leaving 5 bases between them. There are 12 residues in the CDR3.

This clone was observed a handful of times. The gene calls are TRBV29-1 and TRBJ1-1; 8 positions match TRBD1. Germline trimming cut 6 bases from V and 11 bases from J; bases unmatched to any gene: 14. CDR3 size: 13 residues. Germline V gene sequence: CDR1 SQVTM, CDR2 ANQGSEA. As DNA, the CDR3 is TGCAGCGTCCAACGGGCGACAGGGGTGAAGGCTTTCTTT. Translation: CSVQRATGVKAFF.

V gene TRBV6-5 combines with J gene TRBJ2-5; 9 bases are shared with TRBD1. TRBJ2-7 matches the DNA end more closely, so the J call is doubtful. Germline V CDR1 and CDR2: MNHEY, SVGAGI. This CDR3 region has 15 residues. The CDR3 DNA reads TGTGCCAGCAGTATTACCGGGACAGGGTTCAACGAGCAGTACTTC. It encodes CASSITGTGFNEQYF.

This chain joins TRBV11-2 and TRBJ1-1; D might be TRBD1 (5 bases). The germline gives CDR1 SGHAT, CDR2 FQNNGV. The CDR3 contains 14 residues. Trimming took 5 bases from V and 5 from J, leaving 15 bases between them. Here the CDR3 reads CASSHRTGGTEAFF. CDR3 DNA sequence: TGTGCCAGCAGCCATCGGACGGGGGGGACTGAAGCTTTCTTT.

CDR3 sequence reads: CASSLFDRAFLSNQPQHF. CDR3 bases: TGTGCCAGCAGTTTATTTGACAGGGCATTCCTAAGCAATCAGCCCCAGCATTTT. The V gene is TRBV28, the J gene TRBJ1-5, with TRBD1 identical over 7 bases. The CDR3 covers 18 residues. Germline CDR1 is MDHEN and CDR2 is SYDVKM. Trimming cost V 1 base and J 1 base; bases outside gene matches: 10.

This clone was detected once. The V and J genes are TRBV6-5 and TRBJ1-5, with 9 bases that match TRBD1. The germline gives CDR1 MNHEY, CDR2 SVGAGI. After removal of 6 bases from V and 5 bases from J, the junction contained 2 bases not matched to a gene. The CDR3 is made up of 13 amino acids. Here the CDR3 reads CASRGQGHQPQHF. The CDR3 coding sequence is TGTGCCAGCAGAGGACAGGGGCATCAGCCCCAGCATTTT.

The V gene is TRBV5-6, the J gene TRBJ2-3; TRBD1 aligns across 8 bases. Germline CDR1 and CDR2: SGHDT and YYEEEE. CDR3 size: 12 residues. V was pared by 3 bases and J by 6 bases, with 0 bases of the junction left unmatched. The CDR3 loop is CASSWTGDTQYF. The CDR3 DNA is TGTGCCAGCAGCTGGACAGGGGATACGCAGTATTTT.

This clone has more than one count but fewer than ten. The chain employs TRBV5-1 and TRBJ1-2; TRBD1 aligns across 7 bases. The germline gives CDR1 SGHRS, CDR2 YFSETQ. The V and J ends lost 2 bases and 0 bases, in that order; junction bases with no gene match: 1. The CDR3 is made up of 14 amino acids. The CDR3 is CASSFDRANYGYTF. CDR3 nucleotide sequence: TGCGCCAGCAGCTTTGACAGGGCTAACTATGGCTACACCTTC.

The rearrangement links TRBV7-9 to TRBJ2-1, with D possibly matching TRBD1 (5 bases). With 3 bases removed from V and 9 bases from J, the gap between germline ends came to 12 bases. The CDR3 is 13 residues long. CDR1 is SEHNR and CDR2 is FQNEAQ in the germline V gene (reference sequence). CDR3 in amino acids: CASSFQGVGEQFF. DNA for the CDR3: TGTGCCAGCAGCTTCCAGGGCGTAGGTGAGCAGTTCTTC.

The chain is built from TRBV7-8 and TRBJ2-3; D not resolved. Deletions cut 1 base from V and 0 bases from J, with 11 bases between. CDR3 length: 16 amino acids. Per germline, CDR1 SGHVS and CDR2 FQNEAQ. The CDR3 nucleotides are TGTGCCAGCAGCTTAGATCGTCAGATGAGCACAGATACGCAGTATTTT. The encoded protein is CASSLDRQMSTDTQYF.

The V call is TRBV5-1, the J call TRBJ1-2; the match to TRBD1 covers 10 bases. V lost 4 bases and J lost 7; bases outside the gene matches: 10. Germline V gene sequence: CDR1 SGHRS, CDR2 YFSETQ. This CDR3 region has 15 residues. The CDR3: CASSLGQGEDGGYTF. The CDR3 coding sequence is TGCGCCAGCAGCCTTGGACAGGGGGAAGACGGTGGCTACACCTTC.

The chain uses TRBV4-1 and TRBJ1-5; perhaps TRBD1 as D (6 bases). Germline loops: CDR1 MGHRA, CDR2 YSYEKL. The CDR3 covers 17 residues. Trimming removed 0 bases at V and 2 bases at J, with 14 bases between. The CDR3 bases are TGCGCCAGCAGCCAAGAGGGGGGGGCAGTGGGCAATCAGCCCCAGCATTTT. Translated, it gives CASSQEGGAVGNQPQHF.

This chain uses TRBV7-9 with TRBJ2-1; 9 bases are a match to TRBD2. The CDR3 has 17 amino acids. V shed 4 bases and J 7 bases; nucleotides not matched to a gene: 14. From germline, CDR1 is SEHNR and CDR2 FQNEAQ (reference sequence). CDR3 region: CASSSPGGRAFLNEQFF. CDR3 nucleotides: TGTGCCAGCAGCTCCCCGGGCGGGAGGGCCTTTCTAAATGAGCAGTTCTTC.